These 31 T cell receptor beta chains were sequenced from one sample in a study of blood T cell repertoires in COVID-19 (TCRdb year 2020). The library relied on the immunoSEQ multiplex PCR assay. This immuneACCESS table, as held by TCRdb, lists in-frame sequences with V and J called but not all clones. Of the missing ones, under half trace to an unresolved V gene in checked studies; the others have no known cause. The sample contains 150,000 to 200,000 clones, roughly 88% of them found a single time. Roughly 4.9% of the sample belongs to the ten largest clones. The sequenced sample consisted of PBMCs or T cells enriched from blood (not recorded which). Receptor source: a man aged 65 to 79 who had been exposed to COVID-19.

The count of this clone is one. The chain links TRBV27 to TRBJ1-1; 8 nucleotides align to TRBD1. The CDR3 runs to 14 residues. Germline CDR1 is MNHEY and CDR2 is SMNVEV (reference sequence). The junction had 5 bases not matched to a gene; V was cut back by 3 bases and J by 5 bases. The CDR3 protein is CASSFHRGGTEAFF. The CDR3 nucleotides read TGTGCCAGCAGTTTCCACAGGGGGGGAACTGAAGCTTTCTTT.

The gene calls are TRBV30 and TRBJ1-6; tentative D call: TRBD1 (6 bases). Trimming removed 0 bases from V and 9 bases from J, with 15 bases in between. The length of the CDR3 is 15 residues. Germline CDR1 reads GTSNPN; CDR2 reads SVGIG (reference sequence). The CDR3 nucleotides read TGTGCCTGGAGTGTAAAGGGGGGGCACGGTTCACCCCTCCACTTT. It specifies CAWSVKGGHGSPLHF.

This clone turned up a few times. This chain connects TRBV11-2 to TRBJ2-1, with unresolved D. The germline V and J ends were trimmed by 3 bases and 6 bases, with 6 bases remaining between them. This CDR3 is 12 amino acids long. The germline gives CDR1 SGHAT, CDR2 FQNNGV. The CDR3 region has the DNA TGTGCCAGCAGCTTCCAATCCAATGAGCAGTTCTTC. Its translation: CASSFQSNEQFF.

The chain recombines TRBV10-3 with TRBJ1-5, with 7 positions matching TRBD1. The CDR3 runs 14 residues. The junction had 1 base not matched to a gene; V was cut back by 5 bases and J by 0 bases. Germline lookup yields CDR1 ENHRY and CDR2 SYGVKD. CDR3 sequence reads: CAISRDSSNQPQHF. The CDR3 DNA is TGTGCCATCAGTCGGGACAGTAGCAATCAGCCCCAGCATTTT.

The J gene is TRBJ2-6, the V gene TRBV4-1; the D gene is possibly TRBD1 (6 bases). The germline CDR1 and CDR2 sequences are MGHRA and YSYEKL. Trimming stripped 4 bases from V and 0 bases from J, with 10 bases between. The length of the CDR3 is 16 residues. Here the CDR3 DNA reads TGCGCCAGCAGCCGACAGGACAACTCTGGGGCCAACGTCCTGACTTTC. It encodes CASSRQDNSGANVLTF.

V usage is TRBV19 and J usage is TRBJ1-6, with no clear D. The CDR3 loop spans 13 amino acids. CDR1 and CDR2 (germline): LNHDA, SQIVND (reference sequence). V dropped 5 bases and J dropped 7 bases, with 9 bases sitting between them. The CDR3: CASSYERNSPLHF. CDR3 DNA sequence: TGTGCCAGTAGTTATGAGAGAAATTCACCCCTCCACTTT.

V gene TRBV3-1 (or the pseudogene TRBV3-2) combines with J gene TRBJ1-1, with 7 bases lining up with TRBD1. V was pared by 4 bases and J by 4 bases, with 6 bases of the junction left unmatched. The CDR3 loop spans 14 amino acids. CDR1 and CDR2 (germline): LGHDT, YNNKEL (reference sequence). CDR3 in amino acids: CASSLTGKVTEAFF. In nucleotides, the CDR3 is TGTGCCAGCAGCCTGACAGGGAAGGTCACTGAAGCTTTCTTT.

The chain combines TRBV3-1 (or the pseudogene TRBV3-2) with TRBJ1-1; D uncertain. V was cut by 1 base and J by 11 bases, with 14 bases left in between. The CDR3 has 13 residues. CDR1 LGHDT and CDR2 YNNKEL come from the germline V gene (reference sequence). Written as DNA, the CDR3 is TGTGCCAGCAGCCAAGTAAGTAGAGGAAGGGCTTTCTTT. Translating gives CASSQVSRGRAFF.

This chain uses TRBV29-1 with TRBJ2-1, with 11 nucleotides matching TRBD2. CDR3 length equals 14 residues. V gave up 4 bases and J gave up 11 bases; unmatched junction bases: 10. The germline V gene has CDR1 SQVTM and CDR2 ANQGSEA. CDR3 DNA sequence: TGCAGCGTTGTAGCGGGAGGGCCCCTGTCCCAGCAGTTCTTC. It translates to CSVVAGGPLSQQFF.

This chain links TRBV2 with TRBJ2-3; D gene uncertain. This CDR3 is 13 amino acids long. Looked up from germline, CDR1 is SNHLY and CDR2 is FYNNEI. Trimming removed 2 bases from V and 5 bases from J, with 8 bases in between. CDR3 sequence reads: CASSERRIDTQYF. The CDR3 DNA is TGTGCCAGCAGTGAACGGCGGATAGATACGCAGTATTTT.

This chain links TRBV4-2 with TRBJ1-2; weak D call: TRBD1 (6 bases). Germline lookup yields CDR1 LGHNA and CDR2 YNFKEQ. This CDR3 region has 15 residues. Trimming left V 0 bases short and J 8 bases short, with 16 bases between. The DNA of the CDR3 is TGTGCCAGCAGCCAAGATACGGGGGGCTATGGAGGCTACACCTTC. It yields the protein CASSQDTGGYGGYTF.

The chain is built from TRBV18 and TRBJ1-1, with D perhaps TRBD1 (6 bases). The V end was cut by 5 bases, the J end by 2 bases, with 6 bases between. Germline values: CDR1 KGHSH, CDR2 LQKENI. The CDR3 sequence is 12 residues long. The CDR3 is CASSGTNTEAFF. The CDR3 bases are TGTGCCAGCTCAGGGACAAACACTGAAGCTTTCTTT.

This clone occurred a few times. V and J are TRBV5-1 and TRBJ2-1; tentative D call: TRBD2 (6 bases). The V and J ends lost 5 bases and 7 bases respectively, with 13 bases between them. This CDR3 has 13 amino acids. Germline CDR1 SGHRS, CDR2 YFSETQ. CDR3 nucleotides: TGCGCCAGCAGTATTGGGGGGAGGAATGAGCAGTTCTTC. Protein: CASSIGGRNEQFF. Together with reference TRBV5-1 and TRBJ2-1, the CDR3 gives the full variable domain: KAGVTQTPRYLIKTRGQQVTLSCSPISGHRSVSWYQQTPGQGLQFLFEYFSETQRNKGNFPGRFSGRQFSNSRSEMNVSTLELGDSALYLCASSIGGRNEQFFGPGTRLTVL.

The chain employs TRBV7-2 and TRBJ1-1; 7 positions agree with TRBD1. The CDR3 is 14 residues long. V dropped 6 bases and J dropped 7; count of bases not matched to a gene: 11. Germline lookup yields CDR1 SGHTA and CDR2 FQGNSA. As DNA, the CDR3 is TGTGCCAGCAGTCTGACAGGGACGCCGATTGAAGCTTTCTTT. Translated, it gives CASSLTGTPIEAFF.

J is TRBJ1-3 and V is TRBV7-8; D is unclear. Germline V gene sequence: CDR1 SGHVS, CDR2 FQNEAQ. V gave up 0 bases and J gave up 1 base, with 10 bases separating them. The CDR3 consists of 16 residues. The CDR3 loop is CASSLASQRSGNTIYF. The CDR3 region has the DNA TGTGCCAGCAGCTTAGCTTCCCAGAGGTCTGGAAACACCATATATTTT.

CDR3 region: CASSDPGGATGELFF. The CDR3 nucleotides read TGTGCCAGCAGTGACCCAGGAGGGGCCACCGGGGAGCTGTTTTTT. The V and J genes are TRBV25-1 and TRBJ2-2, with a weak D call TRBD2 (6 bases). This CDR3 is 15 amino acids long. Between the trimmed V and J ends, which lost 3 bases and 4 bases, there was a span of 12 bases. CDR1 MGHDK and CDR2 SYGVNS come from the germline V gene.

This chain uses TRBV27 with TRBJ1-2; 9 bases align to TRBD1. The CDR3 is 16 amino acids. After removal of 5 bases from V and 2 bases from J, the junction contained 9 bases not matched to a gene. In germline, CDR1 is MNHEY, CDR2 SMNVEV (reference sequence). The CDR3, as DNA: TGTGCCAGCAGTCCATCCGGGGACAGGGTGAACTATGGCTACACCTTC. The encoded protein is CASSPSGDRVNYGYTF.

This rearrangement joins TRBV6-2 or TRBV6-3 to TRBJ2-7; TRBD1 matches 9 bases. The CDR3 extends over 15 amino acids. Germline lookup yields CDR1 MNHEY and CDR2 SVGEGT. The V segment lost 3 bases and the J segment 2 bases; nucleotides outside the gene matches: 5. Here the CDR3 reads CASSYRTGDTYEQYF. CDR3 coding DNA: TGTGCCAGCAGTTATAGGACAGGGGATACCTACGAGCAGTACTTC.

The rearrangement links TRBV20-1 to TRBJ1-2, with D perhaps TRBD1 (5 bases). Germline values: CDR1 DFQATT, CDR2 SNEGSKA (reference sequence). CDR3 length: 14 residues. The V end lost 3 bases, the J end lost 8 bases, and 19 bases lay between the germline ends. In DNA form, the CDR3 reads TGCAGTGCTAGTCTCCAAGGACACCCGCTAGGCTACACCTTC. Amino acid sequence: CSASLQGHPLGYTF.

The chain is built from TRBV18 and TRBJ1-1, with D possibly being TRBD1 (6 bases). With 7 bases removed from V and 11 bases from J, the gap between germline ends came to 26 bases. This CDR3 is built from 15 residues. Germline-derived CDR1 and CDR2 are KGHSH and LQKENI. CDR3 coding DNA: TGTGCCAGCTTAAACCGGGACACGGCTTTTATTGGGGCTTTCTTT. Translating gives CASLNRDTAFIGAFF.

The chain recombines TRBV10-3 with TRBJ2-1; 10 nucleotides agree with TRBD1. Germline trimming cut 4 bases from V and 6 bases from J; bases unmatched to any gene: 6. Looked up from germline, CDR1 is ENHRY and CDR2 is SYGVKD. The CDR3 contains 15 residues. The CDR3 protein is CAISGRDRGFNEQFF. The CDR3 DNA reads as TGTGCCATCAGTGGTAGGGACAGGGGTTTCAATGAGCAGTTCTTC.

The chain uses TRBV4-1 and TRBJ2-5; 12 nucleotides match TRBD2. V shed 0 bases and J 0 bases; nucleotides not matched to a gene: 5. Germline V gene lookup returns CDR1 MGHRA and CDR2 YSYEKL. The CDR3 is 18 residues long. The CDR3 region is CASSQDTSGGPNQETQYF. The CDR3 bases are TGCGCCAGCAGCCAAGATACTAGCGGGGGGCCTAACCAAGAGACCCAGTACTTC.

The chain links TRBV7-7 to TRBJ2-5, with 9 bases that match TRBD2. Germline CDR1 SSHAT, CDR2 FNYEAQ (reference sequence). The CDR3 sequence is 15 residues long. V shed 1 base and J 5 bases; nucleotides not matched to a gene: 5. CDR3 in DNA: TGTGCCAGCAGCTTAGAAGCTAGCGGGGTCGAGACCCAGTACTTC. This encodes CASSLEASGVETQYF. Drawing the rest from reference TRBV7-7 and TRBJ2-5, the complete variable domain is GAGVSQSPRYKVTKRGQDVTLRCDPISSHATLYWYQQALGQGPEFLTYFNYEAQPDKSGLPSDRFSAERPEGSISTLTIQRTEQRDSAMYRCASSLEASGVETQYFGPGTRLLVL.

The V gene is TRBV15, the J gene TRBJ1-6; maybe TRBD1 (5 bases). Per germline, CDR1 LNHNV and CDR2 YYDKDF (reference sequence). This CDR3 region has 14 residues. Trimming took off 3 bases at V and 7 bases at J, with 10 bases between the two ends. CDR3 protein: CATSSRRTNSPLHF. CDR3 coding DNA: TGTGCCACCAGCAGCAGACGGACAAATTCACCCCTCCACTTT. The full variable domain, in which reference TRBV15 and TRBJ1-6 provide the parts outside the CDR3, is DAMVIQNPRYQVTQFGKPVTLSCSQTLNHNVMYWYQQKSSQAPKLLFHYYDKDFNNEADTPDNFQSRRPNTSFCFLDIRSPGLGDTAMYLCATSSRRTNSPLHFGNGTRLTVT.

V is TRBV30 and J is TRBJ1-5, with 7 nucleotides matching TRBD1. The V segment lost 5 bases and the J segment 4 bases; nucleotides outside the gene matches: 8. Germline CDR1 GTSNPN, CDR2 SVGIG (reference sequence). The CDR3 runs 14 residues. The chain's CDR3 is CAWDRGQVNQPQHF. The CDR3 DNA reads TGTGCCTGGGACCGAGGACAGGTTAATCAGCCCCAGCATTTT.

This clone appeared a single time. The V and J genes are TRBV7-9 and TRBJ2-1; 7 bases agree with TRBD1. From germline, CDR1 is SEHNR and CDR2 FQNEAQ (reference sequence). The CDR3 consists of 15 residues. With V trimmed by 5 bases and J by 5 bases, 9 bases remained unmatched. DNA of the CDR3: TGTGCCAGCAGCCGAACCCGGGACAGTAACAATGAGCAGTTCTTC. This translates into CASSRTRDSNNEQFF.

The chain employs TRBV28 and TRBJ1-4, with D possibly TRBD1 on 5 matching bases. Trimming took off 6 bases at V and 7 bases at J, with 18 bases between the two ends. Germline CDR1 reads MDHEN; CDR2 reads SYDVKM. This CDR3 is built from 15 residues. Here the CDR3 reads CASSIGVGGFEKLFF. The CDR3 DNA is TGTGCCAGCAGCATAGGGGTCGGGGGTTTTGAAAAACTGTTTTTT.

The chain is built from TRBV7-2 and TRBJ2-7, with a weak D call TRBD1 (6 bases). The germline V gene encodes CDR1 SGHTA and CDR2 FQGNSA. Trimming shortened V by 5 bases and J by 7 bases, and 18 bases separated the two germline ends. The CDR3 covers 14 residues. CDR3 region: CASSPGQWGREQYF. Here the CDR3 DNA reads TGTGCCAGCAGCCCCGGACAGTGGGGGCGTGAGCAGTACTTC.

This chain connects TRBV5-1 to TRBJ2-2; 8 bases line up with TRBD2. The germline V gene has CDR1 SGHRS and CDR2 YFSETQ. The CDR3 is 14 amino acids. V was pared by 7 bases and J by 3 bases, with 5 bases of the junction left unmatched. CDR3 residues: CASSTAGDTGELFF. The CDR3 nucleotides read TGCGCCAGCTCCACAGCGGGGGACACCGGGGAGCTGTTTTTT.

CDR3 DNA: TGCGCCAGCAGCTTGGGGGGCGGAGGAGGGACTGAAGCTTTCTTT. As protein: CASSLGGGGGTEAFF. The V call is TRBV5-1, the J call TRBJ1-1, with D possibly TRBD1 on 5 matching bases. V was pared by 0 bases and J by 5 bases, with 14 bases between. Germline CDR1 is SGHRS and CDR2 is YFSETQ. This CDR3 region has 15 residues.

This rearrangement joins TRBV7-2 to TRBJ1-4, with TRBD1 as a possible D gene (5 bases). Germline CDR1 is SGHTA and CDR2 is FQGNSA. The V and J ends lost 7 bases and 0 bases respectively, with 6 bases between them. The CDR3 contains 13 residues. The CDR3 protein is CASKGSTNEKLFF. As DNA, the CDR3 is TGTGCCAGCAAGGGGTCAACTAATGAAAAACTGTTTTTT.